This TCR beta chain appears in the sequencing data of a study of cytomegalovirus exposure and HLA in healthy donors. The CDR3 covers 9 residues. Trimming pared 10 bases from V and 6 bases from J, leaving 4 bases between. Germline-derived CDR1 and CDR2 are ENHRY and SYGVKD. The PCR was carried out with 60 Vbeta primers and 13 Jbeta primers. The protocol was immunoSEQ multiplex PCR, while the TCRdb copy is restricted to in-frame clones and leaves out a portion. The sample has about 110,000 clones; over 75% are singletons. The J gene is TRBJ1-5, the V gene TRBV10-3; D unresolved. The sequence was collected from a woman younger than 30 in good health and CMV-seronegative. The sample consisted of PBMCs. CDR3 loop: CATGQPQHF. DNA for the CDR3: TGTGCCACCGGTCAGCCCCAGCATTTT.